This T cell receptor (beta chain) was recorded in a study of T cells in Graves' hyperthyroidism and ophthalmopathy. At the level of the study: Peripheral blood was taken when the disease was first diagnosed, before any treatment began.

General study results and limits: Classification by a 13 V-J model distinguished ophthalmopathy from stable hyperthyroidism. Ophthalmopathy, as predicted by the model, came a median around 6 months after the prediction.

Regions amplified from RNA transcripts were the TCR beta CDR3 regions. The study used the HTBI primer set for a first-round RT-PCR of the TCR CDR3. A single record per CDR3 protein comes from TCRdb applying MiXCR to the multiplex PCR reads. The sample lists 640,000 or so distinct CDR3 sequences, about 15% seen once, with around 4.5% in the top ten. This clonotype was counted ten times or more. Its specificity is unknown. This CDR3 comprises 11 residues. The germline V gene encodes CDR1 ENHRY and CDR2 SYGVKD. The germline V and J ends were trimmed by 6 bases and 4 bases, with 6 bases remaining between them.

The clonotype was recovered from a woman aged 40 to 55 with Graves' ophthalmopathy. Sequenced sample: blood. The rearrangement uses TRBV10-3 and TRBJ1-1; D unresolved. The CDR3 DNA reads TGTGCCATCAGGGTCGGCACTGAAGCTTTCTTT. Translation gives CAIRVGTEAFF.